The 18 T cell receptor beta chains reported below all come from one sample, sequenced in a study of cytomegalovirus exposure and HLA in healthy donors. The PCR used 60 Vbeta and 13 Jbeta primers. Produced via immunoSEQ multiplex PCR; TCRdb's table is partial and in-frame only. The top ten clones hold 0.098% of a sample with some 200,000 clones, 70% to 85% of them seen once. Sequenced: PBMCs. The receptors stem from a boy between 2 and 10 years old in good health and CMV-seronegative.

The J gene is TRBJ2-7, the V gene TRBV19; no clear D. From germline, CDR1 is LNHDA and CDR2 SQIVND (reference sequence). V lost 3 bases to trimming and J lost 1 base, with 7 bases between them. This CDR3 comprises 13 residues. The CDR3 bases are TGTGCCAGTAGTATCTCCAGATCCTACGAGCAGTACTTC. Amino acid sequence: CASSISRSYEQYF.

The chain uses TRBV7-4 and TRBJ1-5; D perhaps matches TRBD1 (5 bases). V lost 10 bases to trimming and J lost 2 bases, with 27 bases between them. In germline, CDR1 is SGHVT, CDR2 SQSDAQ. This CDR3 spans 18 amino acids. The CDR3 sequence is CATLERGESANGNQPQHF. CDR3 nucleotides: TGTGCCACCTTAGAGCGGGGGGAAAGTGCCAATGGCAATCAGCCCCAGCATTTT.

This clone was observed a handful of times. The rearrangement links TRBV19 to TRBJ1-4; 8 bases map to TRBD1. Germline CDR1 is LNHDA and CDR2 is SQIVND (reference sequence). After removal of 3 bases from V and 4 bases from J, the junction contained 7 bases not matched to a gene. This CDR3 has 16 amino acids. CDR3 residues: CASSIPGQANNEKLFF. CDR3 nucleotides: TGTGCCAGTAGTATTCCGGGACAGGCCAATAATGAAAAACTGTTTTTT.

This clone was seen a handful of times. The J gene is TRBJ1-2, the V gene TRBV18; D ambiguous. The germline V gene encodes CDR1 KGHSH and CDR2 LQKENI. This CDR3 has 16 residues. The ends were cut back, 0 bases at V and 8 bases at J, with 19 bases in the middle. The CDR3 bases are TGTGCCAGCTCACCACCGTCTAGCAGGCTGTTAGGGGGCTACACCTTC. It yields the protein CASSPPSSRLLGGYTF. Full variable domain (rest looked up from reference TRBV18 and TRBJ1-2): NAGVMQNPRHLVRRRGQEARLRCSPMKGHSHVYWYRQLPEEGLKFMVYLQKENIIDESGMPKERFSAEFPKEGPSILRIQQVVRGDSAAYFCASSPPSSRLLGGYTFGSGTRLTVV.

This sequence joins TRBV30 and TRBJ2-1; 7 bases match TRBD2. The junction had 8 bases not matched to a gene; V was cut back by 1 base and J by 2 bases. The CDR3 has 16 residues. CDR1 and CDR2 (germline): GTSNPN, SVGIG (reference sequence). The CDR3 bases are TGTGCCTGGAGTGGACCCGGACTAGGCCCCTACAATGAGCAGTTCTTC. Amino acid sequence: CAWSGPGLGPYNEQFF. The whole variable domain, filled in from reference TRBV30 and TRBJ2-1, reads SQTIHQWPATLVQPVGSPLSLECTVEGTSNPNLYWYRQAAGRGLQLLFYSVGIGQISSEVPQNLSASRPQDRQFILSSKKLLLSDSGFYLCAWSGPGLGPYNEQFFGPGTRLTVL.

This sequence joins TRBV19 and TRBJ1-2; TRBD1 is a possible D gene (6 bases). The CDR3 has 15 amino acids. Germline CDR1 LNHDA, CDR2 SQIVND (reference sequence). V was trimmed by 6 bases and J by 0 bases, leaving 14 bases between them. The CDR3 reads CASRPRGGTNYGYTF. The DNA of the CDR3 is TGTGCCAGTAGACCCAGGGGCGGCACTAACTATGGCTACACCTTC.

In its sample, this clone was seen once. The V call is TRBV6-6, the J call TRBJ1-3; D possibly corresponds to TRBD1 (5 bases). Germline V lookup: CDR1 MNHNY, CDR2 SVGAGI (reference sequence). The CDR3 totals 14 residues. Trimming removed 6 bases at V and 0 bases at J, with 9 bases between. This CDR3 reads CASRDRLSGNTIYF. The CDR3 DNA follows: TGTGCCAGCAGAGACAGACTCTCTGGAAACACCATATATTTT.

The chain carries TRBV6-5 and TRBJ2-3, with 9 bases matching TRBD2. The CDR3 is 15 residues long. The junction had 2 bases not matched to a gene; V was cut back by 0 bases and J by 4 bases. Germline V gene data show CDR1 as MNHEY and CDR2 as SVGAGI. This chain's CDR3 is CASSYSERGADTQYF. CDR3 nucleotide sequence: TGTGCCAGCAGTTACTCGGAGCGGGGGGCAGATACGCAGTATTTT.

The chain uses TRBV4-2 and TRBJ2-3, with D maybe TRBD1 (6 bases). Germline CDR1 LGHNA, CDR2 YNFKEQ. Between the trimmed V and J ends, which lost 3 bases and 6 bases, there was a span of 16 bases. This CDR3 spans 15 amino acids. The DNA for the CDR3 is TGTGCCAGCAGCCAGCAGGGGTCGGCCGGGGATACGCAGTATTTT. It translates to CASSQQGSAGDTQYF.

V and J are TRBV6-1 and TRBJ2-7; 7 positions agree with TRBD1. The CDR3 loop spans 12 amino acids. With V trimmed by 7 bases and J by 7 bases, 7 bases remained unmatched. In germline, CDR1 is MNHNS, CDR2 SASEGT. CDR3 sequence: CASTVIQGEQYF. The CDR3 nucleotides are TGTGCCAGCACCGTAATACAGGGGGAGCAGTACTTC.

The rearrangement uses TRBV4-1 and TRBJ1-5; D not certain. V was pared by 8 bases and J by 6 bases, with 14 bases between. The V gene's germline CDR1 is MGHRA and CDR2 YSYEKL. The CDR3 totals 13 residues. CDR3 amino acids: CASSGRTGQPQHF. CDR3 bases: TGCGCCAGCTCGGGAAGGACGGGTCAGCCCCAGCATTTT.

J is TRBJ2-1 and V is TRBV30, with 11 bases aligning to TRBD2. This CDR3 contains 16 residues. Germline-derived CDR1 and CDR2 are GTSNPN and SVGIG (reference sequence). With V trimmed by 0 bases and J by 10 bases, 11 bases remained unmatched. Here the CDR3 reads CAWSVELAGALSEQFF. The DNA for the CDR3 is TGTGCCTGGAGTGTAGAACTAGCGGGGGCCCTTTCGGAGCAGTTCTTC.

This clone occurred once. The V call is TRBV9, the J call TRBJ2-3, with 9 bases lining up with TRBD2. In germline, CDR1 is SGDLS, CDR2 YYNGEE. After removal of 4 bases from V and 4 bases from J, the junction contained 7 bases not matched to a gene. CDR3 length: 15 residues. The CDR3 sequence: CASSKRGEVSDTQYF. The CDR3 nucleotides are TGTGCCAGCAGCAAGCGGGGGGAGGTTTCAGATACGCAGTATTTT.

The rearrangement joins TRBV5-1 to TRBJ1-2; TRBD1 agrees at 9 bases. The CDR3 runs to 16 residues. J was trimmed by 2 bases and V by 4 bases; bases with no gene match: 9. Germline lookup yields CDR1 SGHRS and CDR2 YFSETQ. The CDR3 protein is CASSLASGTGNYGYTF. For the CDR3, the DNA is TGCGCCAGCAGCCTGGCTTCCGGGACAGGGAACTATGGCTACACCTTC.

The V and J genes are TRBV18 and TRBJ2-7, with D perhaps TRBD2 (5 bases). Germline CDR1 is KGHSH and CDR2 is LQKENI. This CDR3 comprises 15 residues. Trimming took off 3 bases at V and 2 bases at J, with 14 bases between the two ends. CDR3 sequence reads: CASSPTPLGAYEQYF. CDR3 in DNA: TGTGCCAGCTCACCTACGCCCCTGGGAGCCTACGAGCAGTACTTC.

This clone was observed a few times. The chain has TRBV6-6 and TRBJ2-3; 8 bases are a match to TRBD1. CDR1 is MNHNY and CDR2 is SVGAGI in the germline V gene (reference sequence). CDR3 length: 16 amino acids. V trimming: 5 bases; J trimming: 2 bases; junction bases outside the gene matches: 9. CDR3 protein: CASSPYRDRNTDTQYF. The CDR3 DNA sequence: TGTGCCAGCAGTCCATACCGGGACAGGAACACAGATACGCAGTATTTT.

The chain couples TRBV5-5 to TRBJ1-1, with 11 bases matching TRBD1. CDR3 length: 17 amino acids. V lost 4 bases to trimming and J lost 1 base; unmatched junction nucleotides: 9. In germline, CDR1 is SGHKS, CDR2 YYEKEE (reference sequence). Written as DNA, the CDR3 is TGTGCCAGCAGCCTCCGGGGACAGGGGGGACCGAACACTGAAGCTTTCTTT. It translates to CASSLRGQGGPNTEAFF.

The chain combines TRBV9 with TRBJ2-5, with TRBD2 matching 10 bases. Germline CDR1 SGDLS, CDR2 YYNGEE. This CDR3 contains 15 residues. The V segment lost 4 bases and the J segment 1 base; nucleotides outside the gene matches: 4. CDR3 coding DNA: TGTGCCAGCAGCTCTAGCGGGGGAGCCCAAGAGACCCAGTACTTC. It yields the protein CASSSSGGAQETQYF. Full variable domain (missing parts from reference TRBV9 and TRBJ2-5): DSGVTQTPKHLITATGQRVTLRCSPRSGDLSVYWYQQSLDQGLQFLIQYYNGEERAKGNILERFSAQQFPDLHSELNLSSLELGDSALYFCASSSSGGAQETQYFGPGTRLLVL.